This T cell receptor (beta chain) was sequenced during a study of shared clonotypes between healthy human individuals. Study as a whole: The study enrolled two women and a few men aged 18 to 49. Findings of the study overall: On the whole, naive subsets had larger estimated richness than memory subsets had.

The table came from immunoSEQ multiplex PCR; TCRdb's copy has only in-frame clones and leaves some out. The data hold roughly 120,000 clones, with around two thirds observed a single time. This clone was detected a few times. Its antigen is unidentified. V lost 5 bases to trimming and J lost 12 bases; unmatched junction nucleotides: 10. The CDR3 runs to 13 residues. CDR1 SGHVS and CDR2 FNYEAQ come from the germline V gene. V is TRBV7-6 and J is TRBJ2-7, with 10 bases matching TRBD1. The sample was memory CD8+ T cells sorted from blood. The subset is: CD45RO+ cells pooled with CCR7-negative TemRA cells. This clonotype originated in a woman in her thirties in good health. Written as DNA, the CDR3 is TGTGCCAGCAGCACCGGACAGGGGGTCGATTGGTACTTC. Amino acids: CASSTGQGVDWYF.